Below, 32 T cell receptor beta chains from the same sample are listed, as sequenced in a study of vaccination effects on CD4 cells after COVID-19. Before sequencing, viral peptide pools were used by the ViraFEST assay to expand antigen-specific CD4+ T cells. Upon completion of about eleven days in culture, CD4+ T cells were isolated. Their specific antigens are unknown. Using immunoSEQ multiplex PCR, the repertoire was profiled, and TCRdb retains in-frame clones only, with some absent. In the table there are around 19,000 clones, 70% to 80% of which are singletons. The specimen was CD4+ T cells from PBMCs cultured with HCoV-229E spike peptides, collected before COVID-19 vaccination. Receptor source: a human donor who received a COVID-19 vaccine.

V gene TRBV6-2 or TRBV6-3 combines with J gene TRBJ1-5; D is possibly TRBD1 (5 bases). The CDR3 has 15 amino acids. V gave up 2 bases and J gave up 0 bases, with 8 bases separating them. Germline loops: CDR1 MNHEY, CDR2 SVGEGT. The CDR3 DNA sequence: TGTGCCAGCAGTTACGGGGGTTCTAGCAATCAGCCCCAGCATTTT. It translates to CASSYGGSSNQPQHF.

This clone has only a few counts. This sample includes further DNA sequences coding for the same CDR3. V is TRBV6-5 and J is TRBJ1-2, with 11 bases matching TRBD1. This CDR3 contains 16 residues. The germline CDR1 and CDR2 sequences are MNHEY and SVGAGI. Unmatched junction bases numbered 4, after V lost 0 bases and J lost 4 bases. The CDR3 sequence is CASSYSRTGGGYGYTF. In DNA, the CDR3 is TGTGCCAGCAGTTACTCGAGGACAGGGGGCGGCTATGGCTACACCTTC.

V and J are TRBV7-9 and TRBJ2-2; perhaps TRBD2 as D (5 bases). There are 15 residues in the CDR3. V was cut by 7 bases and J by 4 bases, with 16 bases left in between. Germline V lookup: CDR1 SEHNR, CDR2 FQNEAQ (reference sequence). For the CDR3, the DNA is TGTGCCAGCAAGACACTAGGAATATCCACCGGGGAGCTGTTTTTT. It specifies CASKTLGISTGELFF.

This clone was observed a few times. The genes are TRBV6-5 and TRBJ2-2, with D unresolved. The CDR3 length is 13 residues. The V end was cut by 2 bases, the J end by 4 bases, with 5 bases between. The germline CDR1 and CDR2 sequences are MNHEY and SVGAGI. The CDR3 reads CASSYMGTGELFF. The CDR3 bases are TGTGCCAGCAGTTACATGGGCACCGGGGAGCTGTTTTTT.

The V call is TRBV5-1, the J call TRBJ2-3; D is unclear. V was pared by 4 bases and J by 3 bases, with 12 bases between. Germline assignment: CDR1 SGHRS and CDR2 YFSETQ. CDR3 length equals 14 residues. In DNA form, the CDR3 reads TGCGCCAGCAGCCCCGCGGCCCGGACAGATACGCAGTATTTT. Amino acid sequence: CASSPAARTDTQYF.

The V and J genes are TRBV19 and TRBJ1-5; D call uncertain. CDR3 length equals 14 residues. Germline assignment: CDR1 LNHDA and CDR2 SQIVND (reference sequence). Trimming removed 1 base at V and 5 bases at J, with 9 bases between. Written as DNA, the CDR3 is TGTGCCAGTAGTATAGGTAAAAAAGATCAGCCCCAGCATTTT. Translation: CASSIGKKDQPQHF.

With regard to this clone: At one end, the junction sequence differs from germline, possibly due to a read error. The V gene is TRBV12-5, the J gene TRBJ1-2, with 7 bases lining up with TRBD1. Per germline, CDR1 LGHNT and CDR2 FRNRAP. This CDR3 region has 13 residues. Written as DNA, the CDR3 is TGTGCTAGTGGCTTGGACAGGAGCTATGGCTACACCTTC. It codes for CASGLDRSYGYTF.

This clone was seen a single time. The chain couples TRBV29-1 to TRBJ1-1, with TRBD1 as a possible D gene (6 bases). Trimming removed 4 bases from V and 2 bases from J, with 8 bases in between. The germline V gene encodes CDR1 SQVTM and CDR2 ANQGSEA. The CDR3 totals 12 residues. CDR3 in DNA: TGCAGCGTTGGGGGGCTTAACACTGAAGCTTTCTTT. Translating gives CSVGGLNTEAFF.

The chain is built from TRBV2 and TRBJ1-3; 8 bases map to TRBD1. The V gene end was trimmed by 5 bases and the J gene end by 2 bases; junction bases not matched to a gene: 8. Germline CDR1 is SNHLY and CDR2 is FYNNEI. The CDR3 totals 16 residues. The CDR3: CASSFLDRVAGNTIYF. CDR3 bases: TGTGCCAGCAGTTTCCTGGACAGGGTAGCTGGAAACACCATATATTTT. The variable domain in full, completed from reference TRBV2 and TRBJ1-3, reads EPEVTQTPSHQVTQMGQEVILRCVPISNHLYFYWYRQILGQKVEFLVSFYNNEISEKSEIFDDQFSVERPDGSNFTLKIRSTKLEDSAMYFCASSFLDRVAGNTIYFGEGSWLTVV.

The chain joins TRBV5-6 to TRBJ2-4, with 11 positions matching TRBD2. The CDR3 extends over 17 amino acids. CDR1 and CDR2 (germline): SGHDT, YYEEEE. Unmatched junction bases numbered 9, after V lost 6 bases and J lost 1 base. CDR3 amino acids: CASTVTGLADAKNIQYF. CDR3 nucleotides: TGTGCCAGCACCGTCACGGGACTAGCGGACGCCAAAAACATTCAGTACTTC.

The rearrangement links TRBV19 to TRBJ1-5; D is unresolved. The CDR3 consists of 15 residues. Germline-derived CDR1 and CDR2 are LNHDA and SQIVND (reference sequence). V lost 2 bases and J lost 5, with 13 bases in between. CDR3: CASSIRFLGDQPQHF. The CDR3 DNA follows: TGTGCCAGTAGTATAAGGTTCTTAGGAGATCAGCCCCAGCATTTT.

The rearrangement uses TRBV6-5 and TRBJ1-2; D gene ambiguous. This CDR3 has 14 amino acids. CDR1 is MNHEY and CDR2 is SVGAGI in the germline V gene. With 1 base removed from V and 4 bases from J, the gap between germline ends came to 10 bases. The CDR3 sequence is CASSYLGFSYGYTF. The CDR3, as DNA: TGTGCCAGCAGTTACTTGGGATTCAGCTATGGCTACACCTTC.

This clone was seen a few times. The chain has TRBV20-1 and TRBJ2-2; TRBD2 aligns across 9 bases. Germline V gene sequence: CDR1 DFQATT, CDR2 SNEGSKA (reference sequence). J was trimmed by 4 bases and V by 3 bases; bases with no gene match: 12. The CDR3 totals 17 residues. The CDR3 region has the DNA TGCAGTGCTAGTCGGGCGGGAGGGCCCTGGGCCACCGGGGAGCTGTTTTTT. Its translation: CSASRAGGPWATGELFF.

The chain is built from TRBV4-1 and TRBJ2-7; 8 positions match TRBD1. Germline CDR1 and CDR2: MGHRA and YSYEKL. The V gene end was trimmed by 3 bases and the J gene end by 6 bases; junction bases not matched to a gene: 13. The CDR3 sequence is 16 residues long. CDR3 loop: CASSQSPGQVISEQYF. DNA for the CDR3: TGCGCCAGCAGCCAGTCACCGGGACAGGTGATCTCCGAGCAGTACTTC.

The chain couples TRBV5-5 to TRBJ2-7; unclear D gene. Germline V gene data show CDR1 as SGHKS and CDR2 as YYEKEE (reference sequence). The CDR3 covers 13 residues. V was trimmed by 3 bases and J by 0 bases, leaving 7 bases between them. CDR3 nucleotides: TGTGCCAGCAGCTCCAGAAGCTCCTACGAGCAGTACTTC. The encoded protein is CASSSRSSYEQYF.

This clone appeared a few times. V is TRBV11-3 and J is TRBJ2-2; TRBD1 aligns across 9 bases. Trimming took 0 bases from V and 6 from J; bases not matched to a gene: 11. CDR3 length equals 18 residues. Germline CDR1 SGHNT, CDR2 YENEEA. CDR3 amino acids: CASSLDHSGTGTPGELFF. CDR3 sequence (DNA): TGTGCCAGCAGCTTAGATCACTCCGGGACAGGGACGCCCGGGGAGCTGTTTTTT. Based on the CDR3 plus reference TRBV11-3 and TRBJ2-2, the full variable domain is EAGVVQSPRYKIIEKKQPVAFWCNPISGHNTLYWYLQNLGQGPELLIRYENEEAVDDSQLPKDRFSAERLKGVDSTLKIQPAELGDSAVYLCASSLDHSGTGTPGELFFGEGSRLTVL.

The V and J genes are TRBV2 and TRBJ2-1, with D possibly matching TRBD1 (6 bases). Trimming took 6 bases from V and 5 from J, leaving 14 bases between them. The germline gives CDR1 SNHLY, CDR2 FYNNEI. The CDR3 consists of 14 residues. In DNA form, the CDR3 reads TGTGCCAGCAGCCTAAGGGGGTATAACAATGAGCAGTTCTTC. Translated: CASSLRGYNNEQFF.

The chain joins TRBV12-5 to TRBJ1-5, with no clear D. Germline lookup yields CDR1 LGHNT and CDR2 FRNRAP. The V end lost 9 bases, the J end lost 0 bases, and 9 bases lay between the germline ends. This CDR3 is 13 amino acids long. The CDR3 DNA reads TGTGCTAGGACGAGTTATAGCAATCAGCCCCAGCATTTT. It codes for CARTSYSNQPQHF.

The chain carries TRBV18 and TRBJ2-2; the match to TRBD1 covers 9 bases. V gave up 5 bases and J gave up 0 bases; unmatched junction bases: 7. This CDR3 is 17 amino acids long. The germline V gene has CDR1 KGHSH and CDR2 LQKENI. The CDR3 nucleotides read TGTGCCAGCTCATCAGCCGGGACAGGGACGAACACCGGGGAGCTGTTTTTT. Its translation: CASSSAGTGTNTGELFF.

This sequence joins TRBV6-5 and TRBJ2-5; D perhaps matches TRBD1 (6 bases). This CDR3 has 15 residues. Trimming cost V 2 bases and J 2 bases, with 12 bases left between them. Germline V gene lookup returns CDR1 MNHEY and CDR2 SVGAGI. The DNA for the CDR3 is TGTGCCAGCAGTTACATGGGGGCCCCACAAGAGACCCAGTACTTC. Translating gives CASSYMGAPQETQYF.

The CDR3 DNA reads TGTGCCAGCAGTCAACAGGGAATTTCTGGAAACACCATATATTTT. Its translation: CASSQQGISGNTIYF. V is TRBV6-5 and J is TRBJ1-3; maybe TRBD1 (6 bases). V shed 5 bases and J shed 1 base, with 12 bases lying between them. The CDR3 covers 15 residues. Per the germline V gene, CDR1 is MNHEY and CDR2 is SVGAGI.

The chain couples TRBV11-3 to TRBJ2-7; D not certain. V was shortened by 1 base and J by 5 bases, with 6 bases between the two germline ends. This CDR3 spans 12 amino acids. Germline V gene sequence: CDR1 SGHNT, CDR2 YENEEA. CDR3 in DNA: TGTGCCAGCAGCTTAGGTTTCGACGAGCAGTACTTC. Translation: CASSLGFDEQYF. Based on the CDR3 plus reference TRBV11-3 and TRBJ2-7, the full variable domain is EAGVVQSPRYKIIEKKQPVAFWCNPISGHNTLYWYLQNLGQGPELLIRYENEEAVDDSQLPKDRFSAERLKGVDSTLKIQPAELGDSAVYLCASSLGFDEQYFGPGTRLTVT.

J is TRBJ2-5 and V is TRBV30; no reliable D call. The V end lost 0 bases, the J end lost 5 bases, and 13 bases lay between the germline ends. Germline lookup yields CDR1 GTSNPN and CDR2 SVGIG (reference sequence). The CDR3 is 14 residues long. The CDR3 region is CAWSVRGAPETQYF. CDR3 sequence (DNA): TGTGCCTGGAGTGTCCGTGGCGCCCCGGAGACCCAGTACTTC.

This sequence joins TRBV7-9 and TRBJ2-7; 10 bases agree with TRBD2. Unmatched junction bases numbered 7, after V lost 2 bases and J lost 6 bases. This CDR3 is 15 amino acids long. Germline-derived CDR1 and CDR2 are SEHNR and FQNEAQ (reference sequence). The CDR3 region has the DNA TGTGCCAGCAGCTTACTGGCTAGCGGGGGACTCGAGCAGTACTTC. Translated, it gives CASSLLASGGLEQYF.

The J gene is TRBJ1-1, the V gene TRBV30; 7 nucleotides agree with TRBD1. Germline CDR1 GTSNPN, CDR2 SVGIG (reference sequence). The CDR3 contains 14 residues. The trim removed 4 bases at V and 0 bases at J, leaving 5 bases unmatched. DNA for the CDR3: TGTGCCTGGATGCGGGGGACAGTGAACACTGAAGCTTTCTTT. Protein: CAWMRGTVNTEAFF.

CDR3 residues: CASSPGQVFSPLHF. In nucleotides, the CDR3 is TGCGCCAGCAGCCCGGGACAGGTTTTTTCACCCCTCCACTTT. The chain links TRBV5-1 to TRBJ1-6, with TRBD1 identical over 8 bases. Per germline, CDR1 SGHRS and CDR2 YFSETQ. Trimming cost V 4 bases and J 9 bases; bases outside gene matches: 6. The CDR3 runs 14 residues.

The V call is TRBV6-5, the J call TRBJ2-7; D gene unclear. The V end lost 0 bases, the J end lost 0 bases, and 6 bases lay between the germline ends. Germline loops: CDR1 MNHEY, CDR2 SVGAGI. The CDR3 covers 14 residues. For the CDR3, the DNA is TGTGCCAGCAGTTACTCGTCCAGCTCCTACGAGCAGTACTTC. Protein: CASSYSSSSYEQYF.

The chain carries TRBV10-3 and TRBJ2-7; the D is unclear. The CDR3 extends over 13 amino acids. Germline lookup yields CDR1 ENHRY and CDR2 SYGVKD. Between the trimmed V and J ends, which lost 6 bases and 1 base, there was a span of 10 bases. In DNA form, the CDR3 reads TGTGCCATCAGAGTCGCGGTATCCTACGAGCAGTACTTC. It encodes CAIRVAVSYEQYF.

This clone has just a few counts. The chain couples TRBV5-1 to TRBJ1-2; maybe TRBD1 (5 bases). The CDR3 spans 13 residues. Trimming shortened V by 2 bases and J by 8 bases, and 13 bases separated the two germline ends. Germline V gene data show CDR1 as SGHRS and CDR2 as YFSETQ. The chain's CDR3 is CASSFRGIGGYTF. The CDR3 DNA follows: TGCGCCAGCAGCTTTAGGGGTATAGGAGGCTACACCTTC.

The chain joins TRBV25-1 to TRBJ2-5, with a possible D match to TRBD1 (5 bases). V shed 7 bases and J shed 1 base, with 16 bases lying between them. The CDR3 is 15 amino acids. Germline CDR1 is MGHDK and CDR2 is SYGVNS. CDR3 nucleotide sequence: TGTGCCAGCACCACGACAGCCTCGTTCCAAGAGACCCAGTACTTC. This sequence encodes CASTTTASFQETQYF.

The V gene is TRBV5-6, the J gene TRBJ2-6; D not certain. Germline V lookup: CDR1 SGHDT, CDR2 YYEEEE. The CDR3 contains 14 residues. The germline V and J ends were trimmed by 2 bases and 2 bases, with 5 bases remaining between them. Here the CDR3 DNA reads TGTGCCAGCAGCTTCTCTGCTGGGGCCAACGTCCTGACTTTC. Translation: CASSFSAGANVLTF.

The J gene is TRBJ1-2, the V gene TRBV4-1, with D perhaps matching TRBD1 (5 bases). Germline V lookup: CDR1 MGHRA, CDR2 YSYEKL. The CDR3 spans 15 residues. The V end was cut by 1 base, the J end by 4 bases, with 13 bases between. The CDR3 sequence is CASSQARGGLYGYTF. In nucleotides, the CDR3 is TGCGCCAGCAGCCAAGCTAGGGGCGGCCTCTATGGCTACACCTTC.